This is a list of T cell receptor beta chains from one sample in a study of T-cell memory formation after mild COVID-19. Via MiXCR, TCRdb re-called the 5' RACE reads, giving one row per CDR3 protein. The sample lists 40,000 to 60,000 distinct CDR3 sequences; roughly 12% were seen once. The sample consisted of PBMCs or a T cell subset sorted from them (not recorded which). These TCRs come from a man aged 18 to 30 who had mild COVID-19 (a few samples of this study predate the infection). Cell type and time point are not known. The CDR3 runs from the conserved cysteine through the conserved F or W. D genes are given only for firm matches. A row's size may be missing; if present it is once, few, many or a size class.

abundance,v_gene,d_gene,j_gene,CDR3aa,CDR3nt
NA,TRBV7-2,TRBD2,TRBJ2-5,CASSLGLAGRETQYF,TGTGCCAGCAGCTTAGGACTAGCGGGGAGGGAGACCCAGTACTTC
few,TRBV4-1,TRBD2,TRBJ2-7,CASSQVGGNEQYF,TGCGCCAGCAGCCAAGTGGGAGGGAACGAGCAGTACTTC
few,TRBV20-1,NA,TRBJ2-1,CSARTPRGNEQFF,TGCAGCGCCAGAACCCCTCGCGGGAATGAGCAGTTCTTC
few,TRBV5-5,NA,TRBJ1-5,CASSYSGARQPQHF,TGTGCCAGCAGTTATAGCGGGGCCCGTCAGCCCCAGCATTTT
few,TRBV5-4,NA,TRBJ2-3,CASSSVEVVDTQYF,TGTGCCAGCAGCTCGGTGGAGGTGGTAGATACGCAGTATTTT
many,TRBV5-1,NA,TRBJ2-5,CASGQNFVRTQYF,TGCGCCAGCGGACAGAACTTTGTGCGGACCCAGTACTTC
many,TRBV4-3,NA,TRBJ1-2,CASSQEGRGFDGYTF,TGCGCCAGCAGCCAAGAGGGAAGGGGATTCGATGGCTACACCTTC
NA,TRBV6-2/TRBV6-3,NA,TRBJ1-5,CASSTNYRDSRGSNQPQHF,TGTGCCAGCAGTACAAACTACCGGGACTCACGGGGGAGCAATCAGCCCCAGCATTTT
large,TRBV7-2,TRBD2,TRBJ2-5,CASSGKGLAGETQYF,TGTGCCAGCAGCGGGAAGGGACTAGCGGGAGAGACCCAGTACTTC
many,TRBV29-1,TRBD1,TRBJ2-2,CSARQGSGELFF,TGCAGCGCCCGACAGGGGTCCGGGGAGCTGTTTTTT
NA,TRBV5-1,TRBD1,TRBJ2-2,CASSLTGGFTGELFF,TGCGCCAGCAGCTTAACAGGGGGCTTCACCGGGGAGCTGTTTTTT
many,TRBV7-9,NA,TRBJ2-5,CASSSTGTPAKTQYF,TGTGCCAGCAGCTCCACCGGGACCCCAGCGAAGACCCAGTACTTC
NA,TRBV4-1,NA,TRBJ2-1,CASSQPLRTGQNEQFF,TGCGCCAGCAGCCAACCCCTAAGGACGGGTCAAAATGAGCAGTTCTTC
few,TRBV12-3/TRBV12-4,NA,TRBJ1-1,CASSPWAYTEAFF,TGTGCCAGCAGCCCATGGGCCTACACTGAAGCTTTCTTT
NA,TRBV7-3,NA,TRBJ2-5,CASSPGAQETQYF,TGTGCCAGCAGCCCCGGGGCTCAAGAGACCCAGTACTTC
many,TRBV5-1,NA,TRBJ2-7,CASSLESGRREQYF,TGCGCCAGCAGCTTGGAATCAGGGCGGCGCGAGCAGTACTTC
NA,TRBV12-3/TRBV12-4,NA,TRBJ1-2,CASSANDYGYTF,TGTGCCAGCAGTGCAAATGACTATGGCTACACCTTC
few,TRBV7-6,TRBD1,TRBJ2-5,CASNHIRDRGYRETQYF,TGTGCCAGCAACCACATCCGGGACAGAGGATACAGGGAGACCCAGTACTTC
NA,TRBV7-2,NA,TRBJ2-3,CASSAQSDTQYF,TGTGCCAGCAGCGCCCAATCAGATACGCAGTATTTT
NA,TRBV6-5,NA,TRBJ1-4,CASSSRDGGNEKLFF,TGTGCCAGCAGTTCCAGGGACGGAGGAAATGAAAAACTGTTTTTT
few,TRBV5-1,NA,TRBJ1-4,CASSFASTGGEKLFF,TGCGCCAGCAGCTTCGCGTCAACAGGAGGTGAAAAACTGTTTTTT
many,TRBV4-3,NA,TRBJ2-7,CASSQDRSGGSGYEQYF,TGCGCCAGCAGCCAAGATCGGAGTGGGGGATCGGGGTACGAGCAGTACTTC
NA,TRBV7-9,NA,TRBJ1-1,CASSLGPHLTEAFF,TGTGCCAGCAGCTTAGGTCCCCACCTGACCGAAGCTTTCTTT
many,TRBV7-2,NA,TRBJ2-1,CASSLEFPGAGGEQFF,TGTGCCAGCAGCTTAGAGTTTCCGGGGGCGGGCGGTGAGCAGTTCTTC
medium-sized,TRBV7-3,NA,TRBJ2-3,CASSLHALGGQDTQYF,TGTGCCAGCAGCTTACATGCGCTGGGGGGGCAAGATACGCAGTATTTT
few,TRBV18,TRBD2,TRBJ2-5,CASSPGLAAAGETQYF,TGTGCCAGCTCACCAGGACTAGCGGCCGCAGGGGAGACCCAGTACTTC
NA,TRBV20-1,NA,TRBJ2-3,CSQKWRGTDTQYF,TGCAGTCAAAAGTGGAGAGGGACAGATACGCAGTATTTT
many,TRBV7-3,NA,TRBJ1-1,CASKGRYSEAFF,TGTGCCAGCAAAGGTCGGTACTCTGAAGCTTTCTTT
few,TRBV21-1,NA,TRBJ2-7,CASSKGEGVEQYF,TGTGCCAGCAGCAAAGGGGAGGGGGTCGAGCAGTACTTC
NA,TRBV11-2,NA,TRBJ2-3,CASSLDRGAPTDTQYF,TGTGCCAGCAGCTTAGATAGGGGGGCACCCACAGATACGCAGTATTTT
many,TRBV20-1,NA,TRBJ1-1,CSATHQAEAFF,TGCAGTGCCACCCATCAGGCTGAAGCTTTCTTT
NA,TRBV4-3,NA,TRBJ2-3,CASSPPRGDTQYF,TGCGCCAGCAGCCCTCCGAGGGGTGATACGCAGTATTTT
many,TRBV7-2,TRBD2,TRBJ2-3,CASSLVAGGPNTQYF,TGTGCCAGCAGCCTTGTAGCGGGGGGGCCGAATACGCAGTATTTT
few,TRBV3-1,NA,TRBJ2-7,CASSAGAREQYF,TGTGCCAGCAGCGCGGGGGCTCGGGAGCAGTACTTC
NA,TRBV4-2,TRBD1,TRBJ1-2,CASSHNLGTVSGYTF,TGTGCCAGCAGCCACAACCTCGGGACAGTCAGTGGCTACACCTTC
NA,TRBV4-2,TRBD2,TRBJ2-3,CASSQVLKLGGGADTQYF,TGTGCCAGCAGCCAAGTTCTTAAGCTGGGGGGGGGAGCAGATACGCAGTATTTT
many,TRBV2,NA,TRBJ2-2,CASTNAGGANTGELFF,TGTGCCAGCACCAATGCTGGGGGGGCTAACACCGGGGAGCTGTTTTTT
NA,TRBV5-4,NA,TRBJ2-3,CASSFSVDTQYF,TGTGCCAGCAGCTTTTCGGTAGATACGCAGTATTTT
few,TRBV28,NA,TRBJ1-2,CASSSPRTSVNYGYTF,TGTGCCAGCAGTTCTCCCAGGACTTCAGTTAACTATGGCTACACCTTC